These 30 T cell receptor beta chains came from one sample sequenced in a study of human T cells and chemical hapten exposure. Each CDR3 protein is one row after TCRdb ran MiXCR on the RACE reads. The table has 80,000 to 100,000 distinct CDR3 sequences, around 8.8% seen once. Documented time point: healthy volunteer bleed at 2 weeks. Someone pulled total RNA out of unfractionated whole blood. Sequencing used whole blood. These receptors originate from a female donor in good health. Some clones in this sample may be carry-over from other donors' samples.

The J gene is TRBJ2-7, the V gene TRBV5-1; D perhaps matches TRBD1 (6 bases). V lost 4 bases, J lost 3 bases, and 17 bases lay in between. Germline loops: CDR1 SGHRS, CDR2 YFSETQ. This CDR3 contains 15 residues. The CDR3 region has the DNA TGCGCCAGCAGCCCAACCCCCCAGGGGATCTACGAGCAGTACTTC. Its translation is CASSPTPQGIYEQYF.

This clonotype was detected only a few times. The gene calls are TRBV7-9 and TRBJ2-2, with 10 nucleotides matching TRBD2. Germline CDR1 SEHNR, CDR2 FQNEAQ (reference sequence). The CDR3 sequence is 18 residues long. The J segment lost 4 bases and the V segment lost 2 bases, leaving 10 bases of the junction unmatched. The CDR3 spells CASSLMSWTSGSTGELFF. DNA of the CDR3: TGTGCCAGCAGCTTAATGTCTTGGACTAGCGGTTCCACCGGGGAGCTGTTTTTT.

The rearrangement joins TRBV25-1 to TRBJ2-6, with D possibly TRBD1 on 6 matching bases. The germline CDR1 and CDR2 sequences are MGHDK and SYGVNS. Trimming left V 5 bases short and J 0 bases short, with 17 bases between. This CDR3 has 18 amino acids. The CDR3 nucleotides are TGTGCCAGCAGTTTCAACAGGGACCTCATCTCTGGGGCCAACGTCCTGACTTTC. Amino acid sequence: CASSFNRDLISGANVLTF.

This clonotype was seen many times. The V gene is TRBV6-2 or TRBV6-3, the J gene TRBJ2-1; D is perhaps TRBD2 (5 bases). Germline CDR1 MNHEY, CDR2 SVGEGT. V lost 0 bases and J lost 8, with 11 bases in between. The CDR3 extends over 14 amino acids. This CDR3 reads CASSYSDSADEQFF. The CDR3 nucleotides are TGTGCCAGCAGTTACTCGGATAGCGCAGATGAGCAGTTCTTC.

In its sample, this clonotype was seen a few times. In DNA form, the CDR3 reads TGTGCCAGCAGTTACCTATACAGGCGGACTGAAGCTTTCTTT. This gives the protein CASSYLYRRTEAFF. V usage is TRBV28 and J usage is TRBJ1-1; TRBD1 might be the D (5 bases). Trimming shortened V by 4 bases and J by 5 bases, and 14 bases separated the two germline ends. This CDR3 has 14 amino acids. From germline, CDR1 is MDHEN and CDR2 SYDVKM.

DNA for the CDR3: TGTGCCAGCAGCCAAGGGGGCACACAAGAGACCCAGTACTTC. Translation: CASSQGGTQETQYF. The chain has TRBV27 and TRBJ2-5; 7 nucleotides line up with TRBD1. V was clipped by 6 bases and J by 2 bases; unmatched bases: 6. Per germline, CDR1 MNHEY and CDR2 SMNVEV (reference sequence). The CDR3 runs 14 residues.

This rearrangement joins TRBV19 to TRBJ1-5, with D perhaps TRBD1 (5 bases). V lost 5 bases and J lost 4, with 12 bases in between. The V gene's germline CDR1 is LNHDA and CDR2 SQIVND (reference sequence). The CDR3 runs to 14 residues. This CDR3 reads CASSPRQFNQPQHF. The CDR3 DNA is TGTGCCAGTAGTCCCCGACAGTTTAATCAGCCCCAGCATTTT. The variable domain in full, with the rest retrieved from reference TRBV19 and TRBJ1-5, is DGGITQSPKYLFRKEGQNVTLSCEQNLNHDAMYWYRQDPGQGLRLIYYSQIVNDFQKGDIAEGYSVSREKKESFPLTVTSAQKNPTAFYLCASSPRQFNQPQHFGDGTRLSIL.

This clonotype was observed many times. The chain uses TRBV12-3 or TRBV12-4 and TRBJ1-2, with D possibly being TRBD1 (5 bases). The CDR3 loop spans 11 amino acids. The V end lost 6 bases, the J end lost 8 bases, and 10 bases lay between the germline ends. This CDR3 is CASRLGGGYTF. In DNA, the CDR3 is TGTGCCAGCAGGCTCGGGGGGGGCTACACCTTC.

This clonotype was found many times. The genes are TRBV29-1 and TRBJ1-2; D is ambiguous. Per the germline V gene, CDR1 is SQVTM and CDR2 is ANQGSEA. CDR3 size: 13 residues. Trimming cost V 2 bases and J 4 bases, with 11 bases left between them. CDR3 sequence reads: CSVELGYGYGYTF. The CDR3 nucleotides are TGCAGCGTTGAATTGGGGTATGGCTATGGCTACACCTTC.

The chain recombines TRBV10-3 with TRBJ2-1; D may be TRBD1 or TRBD2 (5 bases each). Deletions cut 6 bases from V and 9 bases from J, with 12 bases between. The CDR3 sequence is 12 residues long. Per germline, CDR1 ENHRY and CDR2 SYGVKD. The CDR3 sequence: CAISTEGFEQFF. Here the CDR3 DNA reads TGTGCCATCAGCACAGAGGGGTTTGAGCAGTTCTTC.

This chain uses TRBV9 with TRBJ1-6; D is possibly TRBD1 (5 bases). V was trimmed by 3 bases and J by 6 bases, leaving 16 bases between them. The CDR3 length is 16 residues. Germline values: CDR1 SGDLS, CDR2 YYNGEE. CDR3 loop: CASSGGIRQLNSPLHF. The CDR3 nucleotides read TGTGCCAGCAGCGGGGGTATACGACAGCTTAATTCACCCCTCCACTTT.

This clonotype was recorded once. The rearrangement uses TRBV30 and TRBJ2-7, with D unresolved. V shed 5 bases and J shed 1 base, with 6 bases lying between them. Germline V CDR1 and CDR2: GTSNPN, SVGIG (reference sequence). This CDR3 has 11 residues. For the CDR3, the DNA is TGTGCCTGGGGCTTGTCCTACGAGCAGTACTTC. It encodes CAWGLSYEQYF. The entire variable domain, with the rest obtained from reference TRBV30 and TRBJ2-7, is as follows: SQTIHQWPATLVQPVGSPLSLECTVEGTSNPNLYWYRQAAGRGLQLLFYSVGIGQISSEVPQNLSASRPQDRQFILSSKKLLLSDSGFYLCAWGLSYEQYFGPGTRLTVT.

The rearrangement joins TRBV29-1 to TRBJ1-5; no firm D call. The CDR3 sequence is 12 residues long. Trimming took 4 bases from V and 4 from J, leaving 8 bases between them. The germline CDR1 and CDR2 sequences are SQVTM and ANQGSEA. The CDR3 loop reads CSVGMGNQPQHF. The CDR3 coding sequence is TGCAGCGTTGGTATGGGGAATCAGCCCCAGCATTTT.

This clonotype was seen a few times. The rearrangement links TRBV5-1 to TRBJ1-3, with 7 bases that match TRBD1. This CDR3 is 14 amino acids long. Germline V gene sequence: CDR1 SGHRS, CDR2 YFSETQ. V lost 3 bases and J lost 2; bases outside the gene matches: 2. CDR3 residues: CASSSGTAGNTIYF. DNA for the CDR3: TGCGCCAGCAGCTCGGGGACAGCTGGAAACACCATATATTTT.

This clonotype was seen more than once but under ten times. The chain's CDR3 is CASTAGGYEQYF. For the CDR3, the DNA is TGTGCCAGCACAGCGGGAGGCTACGAGCAGTACTTC. This chain joins TRBV28 and TRBJ2-7; 9 positions match TRBD2. Germline values: CDR1 MDHEN, CDR2 SYDVKM. The CDR3 has 12 amino acids. V trimming: 7 bases; J trimming: 3 bases; junction bases outside the gene matches: 1.

This clonotype has just a few counts. The chain has TRBV28 and TRBJ2-7, with D maybe TRBD1 (6 bases). V was shortened by 3 bases and J by 2 bases, with 8 bases between the two germline ends. The CDR3 has 13 residues. Germline CDR1 is MDHEN and CDR2 is SYDVKM. The CDR3 nucleotides read TGTGCCAGCAGTTTGACAGGCCCCTACGAGCAGTACTTC. Translated, it gives CASSLTGPYEQYF.

The chain links TRBV6-9 to TRBJ1-2; tentative D call: TRBD1 (5 bases). The CDR3 length is 13 residues. Trimming cost V 10 bases and J 4 bases, with 16 bases left between them. CDR1 is MNHGY, CDR2 SVAAGI, per germline. CDR3 protein: CAIQRDRSYGYTF. CDR3 in DNA: TGTGCCATACAGAGAGACAGATCCTATGGCTACACCTTC.

The chain is built from TRBV12-3 or TRBV12-4 and TRBJ2-7; 8 nucleotides line up with TRBD1. The trim removed 4 bases at V and 5 bases at J, leaving 7 bases unmatched. The CDR3 is 14 amino acids. CDR3 amino acids: CASSSDRGWNEQYF. The DNA of the CDR3 is TGTGCCAGCAGTTCTGACAGGGGCTGGAACGAGCAGTACTTC.

This clonotype occurred many times. V gene TRBV7-9 combines with J gene TRBJ1-1; D gene ambiguous. Trimming took off 1 base at V and 3 bases at J, with 6 bases between the two ends. There are 13 residues in the CDR3. Germline values: CDR1 SEHNR, CDR2 FQNEAQ (reference sequence). The CDR3 DNA follows: TGTGCCAGCAGCTTAGATGGTCACACTGAAGCTTTCTTT. Encoded protein: CASSLDGHTEAFF.

This clonotype was counted many times. V gene TRBV10-3 combines with J gene TRBJ1-3; no clear D gene. There are 12 residues in the CDR3. Germline CDR1 is ENHRY and CDR2 is SYGVKD. The V end lost 3 bases, the J end lost 4 bases, and 4 bases lay between the germline ends. The CDR3 spells CAISEQGNTIYF. The CDR3 bases are TGTGCCATCAGTGAACAGGGAAACACCATATATTTT.

CDR3 in DNA: TGTGCCAGCAGCCCGGGGGGGGCAGAGGTTGGCTACACCTTC. It is translated as CASSPGGAEVGYTF. The chain uses TRBV6-6 and TRBJ1-2, with D possibly being TRBD1 (6 bases). V was clipped by 6 bases and J by 7 bases, with 18 bases between them. The CDR3 loop spans 14 amino acids. CDR1 MNHNY and CDR2 SVGAGI come from the germline V gene (reference sequence).

The V call is TRBV28, the J call TRBJ1-5; D call uncertain. The V gene lost 7 bases and the J gene lost 4 bases, with 8 bases spanning the gap. CDR1 and CDR2 from the germline V gene are MDHEN and SYDVKM. The CDR3 covers 12 residues. The CDR3 nucleotides read TGTGCCAGCAATCCGGGGAATCAGCCCCAGCATTTT. Translated: CASNPGNQPQHF.

Only a few counts were recorded for this clonotype. The chain carries TRBV20-1 and TRBJ2-1, with 7 nucleotides matching TRBD2. Germline assignment: CDR1 DFQATT and CDR2 SNEGSKA (reference sequence). The CDR3 is made up of 16 amino acids. V trimming: 3 bases; J trimming: 4 bases; junction bases outside the gene matches: 12. In DNA form, the CDR3 reads TGCAGTGCTAGTGGTCGGGAAAGCGGGGTGTACAATGAGCAGTTCTTC. It translates to CSASGRESGVYNEQFF.

This clonotype was observed a few times. V gene TRBV5-1 combines with J gene TRBJ1-2; 10 bases line up with TRBD1. Losses at the gene ends were 4 bases for V and 8 bases for J; bases not matched to a gene: 8. This CDR3 region has 14 residues. Germline V gives CDR1 SGHRS, CDR2 YFSETQ. CDR3 residues: CASSPQTGGVGYTF. As DNA, the CDR3 is TGCGCCAGCAGCCCTCAGACAGGGGGCGTAGGCTACACCTTC.

This clonotype was counted only a few times. The V call is TRBV30, the J call TRBJ2-7; D unresolved. Trimming removed 1 base from V and 5 bases from J, with 9 bases in between. The germline gives CDR1 GTSNPN, CDR2 SVGIG (reference sequence). This CDR3 has 12 amino acids. CDR3 coding DNA: TGTGCCTGGAGTGACGGGTACAACGAGCAGTACTTC. This sequence encodes CAWSDGYNEQYF.

J is TRBJ1-5 and V is TRBV5-5; 7 bases are shared with TRBD1. With V trimmed by 2 bases and J by 2 bases, 1 base remained unmatched. This CDR3 comprises 14 residues. Germline V lookup: CDR1 SGHKS, CDR2 YYEKEE (reference sequence). CDR3 protein: CASSFDRGNQPQHF. CDR3 DNA sequence: TGTGCCAGCAGCTTTGACAGGGGCAATCAGCCCCAGCATTTT.

CDR3 bases: TGTGCCAGCAGCCAAGATCTACAGCAGGGGTTTGCCGGGGAGCTGTTTTTT. This codes for CASSQDLQQGFAGELFF. V usage is TRBV7-2 and J usage is TRBJ2-2; D may be TRBD1 (6 bases). CDR3 length: 17 amino acids. Germline V gene lookup returns CDR1 SGHTA and CDR2 FQGNSA. Trimming shortened V by 5 bases and J by 6 bases, and 22 bases separated the two germline ends.

This clonotype showed up just a few times. This chain joins TRBV12-3 or TRBV12-4 and TRBJ2-2; possibly TRBD2 for D (5 bases). The CDR3 is 12 residues long. The CDR3 region is CARDRTTGELFF. The CDR3 bases are TGTGCTAGGGATCGGACTACCGGGGAGCTGTTTTTT.

This clonotype was observed a handful of times. The chain joins TRBV2 to TRBJ2-3, with D perhaps matching TRBD1 or TRBD2 (6 bases each). The length of the CDR3 is 15 residues. Germline V gene data show CDR1 as SNHLY and CDR2 as FYNNEI. CDR3 nucleotide sequence: TGTGCTACGAGGGGGGAGTCAACGGGGACAGATACGCAGTATTTT. It yields the protein CATRGESTGTDTQYF.

In this sample, this clonotype turned up many times. This sequence joins TRBV6-6 and TRBJ2-7; D might be TRBD1 (5 bases). Germline lookup yields CDR1 MNHNY and CDR2 SVGAGI (reference sequence). Trimming pared 2 bases from V and 6 bases from J, leaving 11 bases between. This CDR3 is built from 13 residues. The CDR3 nucleotides read TGTGCCAGCAGTTACGCAGGGAAAGGCGAGCAGTACTTC. As protein: CASSYAGKGEQYF.